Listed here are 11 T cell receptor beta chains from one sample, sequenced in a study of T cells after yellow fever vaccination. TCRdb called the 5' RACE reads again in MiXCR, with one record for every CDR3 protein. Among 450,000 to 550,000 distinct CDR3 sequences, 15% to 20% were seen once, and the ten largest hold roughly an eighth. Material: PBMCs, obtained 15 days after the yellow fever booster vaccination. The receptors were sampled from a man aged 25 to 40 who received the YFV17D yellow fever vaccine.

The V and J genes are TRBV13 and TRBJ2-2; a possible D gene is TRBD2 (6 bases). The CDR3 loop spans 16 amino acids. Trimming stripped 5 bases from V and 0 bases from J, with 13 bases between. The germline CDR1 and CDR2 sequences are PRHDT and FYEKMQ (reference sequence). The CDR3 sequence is CASSHLGGTNTGELFF. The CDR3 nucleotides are TGTGCCAGCAGCCACCTGGGGGGAACGAACACCGGGGAGCTGTTTTTT.

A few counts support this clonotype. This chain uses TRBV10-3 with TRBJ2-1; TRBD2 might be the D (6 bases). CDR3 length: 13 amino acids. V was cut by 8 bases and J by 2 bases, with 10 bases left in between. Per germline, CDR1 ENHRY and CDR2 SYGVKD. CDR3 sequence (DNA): TGTGCCATCGGGGCGGGACCCTACAATGAGCAGTTCTTC. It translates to CAIGAGPYNEQFF.

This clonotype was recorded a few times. The CDR3 here is CASSYSAGWNEQFF. CDR3 in DNA: TGTGCCAGCAGTTACTCGGCAGGGTGGAATGAGCAGTTCTTC. The V call is TRBV6-5, the J call TRBJ2-1; a possible D gene is TRBD1 (5 bases). Deletions cut 0 bases from V and 7 bases from J, with 10 bases between. Germline lookup yields CDR1 MNHEY and CDR2 SVGAGI. The CDR3 spans 14 residues.

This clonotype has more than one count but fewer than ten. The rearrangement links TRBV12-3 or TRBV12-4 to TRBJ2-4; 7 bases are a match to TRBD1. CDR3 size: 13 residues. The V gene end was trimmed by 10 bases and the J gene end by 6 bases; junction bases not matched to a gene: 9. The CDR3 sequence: CATSQGDRNIQYF. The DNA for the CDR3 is TGTGCCACCTCCCAAGGGGACAGAAACATTCAGTACTTC.

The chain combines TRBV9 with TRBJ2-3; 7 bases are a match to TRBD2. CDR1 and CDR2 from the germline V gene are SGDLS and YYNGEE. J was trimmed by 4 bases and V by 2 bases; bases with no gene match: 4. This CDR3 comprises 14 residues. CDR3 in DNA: TGTGCCAGCAGCGTCTCCGGGAGGCCAGATACGCAGTATTTT. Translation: CASSVSGRPDTQYF.

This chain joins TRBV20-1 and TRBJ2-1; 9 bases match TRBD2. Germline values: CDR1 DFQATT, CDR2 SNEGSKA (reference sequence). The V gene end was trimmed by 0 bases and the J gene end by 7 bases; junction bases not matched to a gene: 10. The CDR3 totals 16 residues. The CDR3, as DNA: TGCAGTGCTAGAGATTTACTAGCGGGCCCGTGGAATGAGCAGTTCTTC. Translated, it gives CSARDLLAGPWNEQFF.

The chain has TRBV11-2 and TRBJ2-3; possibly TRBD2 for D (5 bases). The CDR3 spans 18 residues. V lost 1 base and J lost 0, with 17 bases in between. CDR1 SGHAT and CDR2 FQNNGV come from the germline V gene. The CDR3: CASSLGPWLAESTDTQYF. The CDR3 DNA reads TGTGCCAGCAGCTTAGGTCCCTGGCTAGCAGAGAGCACAGATACGCAGTATTTT.

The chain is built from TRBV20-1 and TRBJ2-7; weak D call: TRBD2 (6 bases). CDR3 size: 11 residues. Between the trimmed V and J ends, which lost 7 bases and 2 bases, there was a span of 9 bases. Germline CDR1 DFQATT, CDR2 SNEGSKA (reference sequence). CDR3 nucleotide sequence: TGCAGTGGACGGGAGACCTACGAGCAGTACTTC. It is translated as CSGRETYEQYF.

This CDR3 reads CAITNDLGHGEQFF. DNA of the CDR3: TGTGCCATCACAAACGACCTAGGGCACGGTGAGCAGTTCTTC. The chain recombines TRBV10-3 with TRBJ2-1; D is unclear. V lost 7 bases and J lost 9, with 19 bases in between. The CDR3 spans 14 residues. Looked up from germline, CDR1 is ENHRY and CDR2 is SYGVKD.

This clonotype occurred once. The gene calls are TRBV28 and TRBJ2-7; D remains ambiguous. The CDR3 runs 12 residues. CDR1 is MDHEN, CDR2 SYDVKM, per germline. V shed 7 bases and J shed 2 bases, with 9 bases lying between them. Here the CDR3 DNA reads TGTGCCAGCACCACTCCTCCCTACGAGCAGTACTTC. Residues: CASTTPPYEQYF.

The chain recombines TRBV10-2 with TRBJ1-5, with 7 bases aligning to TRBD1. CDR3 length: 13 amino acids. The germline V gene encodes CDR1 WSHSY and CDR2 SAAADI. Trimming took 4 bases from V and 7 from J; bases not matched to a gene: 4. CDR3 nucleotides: TGCGCCAGCAGTGTAACAGGGGCCCAGCCCCAGCATTTT. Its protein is CASSVTGAQPQHF.